The 24 T cell receptor beta chains given below trace back to one sample, sequenced in a study of blood T cell repertoires in COVID-19. Generated by immunoSEQ multiplex PCR, the TCRdb table keeps only in-frame clones and is missing some. Of about 350,000 clones listed, 88% were seen once; the top ten hold over 1%. Input material: PBMCs or T cells enriched from blood (not recorded which). Receptor source: a woman in her twenties or thirties who had been exposed to COVID-19.

The chain employs TRBV7-2 and TRBJ2-6; D is undetermined. From germline, CDR1 is SGHTA and CDR2 FQGNSA. Trimming pared 3 bases from V and 3 bases from J, leaving 3 bases between. This CDR3 spans 13 amino acids. DNA of the CDR3: TGTGCCAGCAGCTTCTATGGGGCCAACGTCCTGACTTTC. This gives the protein CASSFYGANVLTF.

As regards this clone: Other nucleotide sequences in the sample specify the same CDR3. This chain joins TRBV18 and TRBJ1-6; 7 bases agree with TRBD1. Germline CDR1 KGHSH, CDR2 LQKENI. CDR3 length equals 15 residues. The V segment lost 3 bases and the J segment 5 bases; nucleotides outside the gene matches: 4. The CDR3 is CASSPRTGDNSPLHF. CDR3 DNA: TGTGCCAGCTCACCCAGGACAGGAGATAATTCACCCCTCCACTTT.

The chain has TRBV20-1 and TRBJ2-1, with 9 bases identical to TRBD2. CDR1 and CDR2 (germline): DFQATT, SNEGSKA (reference sequence). CDR3 length: 17 residues. The V and J ends lost 3 bases and 7 bases, in that order; junction bases with no gene match: 16. The CDR3, as DNA: TGCAGTGCTAGTCGTTTTGGGGATATGGGACTAGCTAATGAGCAGTTCTTC. Protein product: CSASRFGDMGLANEQFF.

This chain links TRBV27 with TRBJ2-5, with 13 bases that match TRBD2. After removal of 4 bases from V and 4 bases from J, the junction contained 12 bases not matched to a gene. CDR3 length: 18 amino acids. Germline V CDR1 and CDR2: MNHEY, SMNVEV (reference sequence). CDR3 DNA sequence: TGTGCCAGCAGTTCCGACACCGGACTAGCGGGAGTCTTAGAGACCCAGTACTTC. Encoded protein: CASSSDTGLAGVLETQYF.

The V and J genes are TRBV5-5 and TRBJ1-5; D call uncertain. The CDR3 has 15 residues. Germline V gene sequence: CDR1 SGHKS, CDR2 YYEKEE (reference sequence). Trimming took 6 bases from V and 6 from J, leaving 19 bases between them. CDR3 coding DNA: TGTGCCAGCATTGTTAAGGGAGGATTTGGTCAGCCCCAGCATTTT. Its translation: CASIVKGGFGQPQHF.

V usage is TRBV27 and J usage is TRBJ1-6; 9 nucleotides agree with TRBD1. V dropped 5 bases and J dropped 11; count of bases not matched to a gene: 13. Germline V gives CDR1 MNHEY, CDR2 SMNVEV (reference sequence). The CDR3 consists of 16 residues. The chain's CDR3 is CASSHPGQGRIAPLHF. CDR3 in DNA: TGTGCCAGCAGTCACCCGGGACAGGGAAGGATAGCACCCCTCCACTTT.

This clone was counted ten times or more. V is TRBV12-3 or TRBV12-4 and J is TRBJ2-1; tentative D call: TRBD2 (5 bases). With 2 bases removed from V and 7 bases from J, the gap between germline ends came to 6 bases. The CDR3 has 12 amino acids. Written as DNA, the CDR3 is TGTGCCAGCAGTTTATCGGGGAATGAGCAGTTCTTC. Protein: CASSLSGNEQFF.

The V gene is TRBV5-1, the J gene TRBJ1-4, with 8 positions matching TRBD1. This CDR3 comprises 14 residues. Germline CDR1 is SGHRS and CDR2 is YFSETQ. Trimming took 4 bases from V and 3 from J; bases not matched to a gene: 2. The CDR3, as DNA: TGCGCCAGCAGCCGGACAGGGCCTAATGAAAAACTGTTTTTT. Translation gives CASSRTGPNEKLFF.

The chain joins TRBV5-5 to TRBJ1-3, with 8 bases identical to TRBD1. In germline, CDR1 is SGHKS, CDR2 YYEKEE (reference sequence). The ends lost 0 bases at V and 3 bases at J; junction bases unmatched: 8. This CDR3 spans 17 amino acids. CDR3 residues: CASSLVAGGVYGNTIYF. As DNA, the CDR3 is TGTGCCAGCAGCTTGGTGGCAGGGGGCGTCTATGGAAACACCATATATTTT.

This clone was seen only a few times. The rearrangement joins TRBV19 to TRBJ1-6, with a possible D match to TRBD1 (5 bases). CDR3 length: 14 amino acids. Germline V gene data show CDR1 as LNHDA and CDR2 as SQIVND (reference sequence). V lost 5 bases and J 16 bases, leaving 21 bases between the germline ends. The CDR3 sequence: CASSPRGREAGLHF. Here the CDR3 DNA reads TGTGCCAGTAGTCCACGCGGCAGGGAGGCAGGACTCCACTTT.

V is TRBV9 and J is TRBJ2-4; 8 bases agree with TRBD2. Germline V CDR1 and CDR2: SGDLS, YYNGEE. V lost 3 bases and J lost 0; bases outside the gene matches: 5. The CDR3 is made up of 16 amino acids. The CDR3: CASSEASGSAKNIQYF. The CDR3 region has the DNA TGTGCCAGCAGCGAGGCTAGCGGGTCAGCCAAAAACATTCAGTACTTC.

V usage is TRBV27 and J usage is TRBJ2-7; 8 bases agree with TRBD2. Trimming at V came to 8 bases and at J to 3 bases, leaving 27 bases not matched to a gene. Looked up from germline, CDR1 is MNHEY and CDR2 is SMNVEV (reference sequence). The CDR3 sequence is 20 residues long. In DNA form, the CDR3 reads TGTGCCAGCTGCCCCCTCAACCGGGGACTAGAGGTGTGCGAAGGCTACGAGCAGTACTTC. Translating gives CASCPLNRGLEVCEGYEQYF.

The V and J genes are TRBV7-9 and TRBJ2-3, with a tentative D call TRBD2 (5 bases). This CDR3 has 13 residues. CDR1 and CDR2 (germline): SEHNR, FQNEAQ (reference sequence). Trimming left V 6 bases short and J 6 bases short, with 13 bases between. CDR3 DNA: TGTGCCAGCAGGAGGGCTGGCGGCGATACGCAGTATTTT. It codes for CASRRAGGDTQYF.

The rearrangement uses TRBV5-1 and TRBJ2-3, with 10 bases fitting TRBD2. V gave up 5 bases and J gave up 6 bases; unmatched junction bases: 6. The V gene's germline CDR1 is SGHRS and CDR2 YFSETQ. There are 14 residues in the CDR3. CDR3 residues: CASRLAGPMDTQYF. In nucleotides, the CDR3 is TGCGCCAGCAGACTAGCGGGACCCATGGATACGCAGTATTTT.

The V and J genes are TRBV2 and TRBJ2-3; weak D call: TRBD1 (5 bases). V shed 5 bases and J shed 4 bases, with 10 bases lying between them. CDR3 length: 13 residues. Germline V CDR1 and CDR2: SNHLY, FYNNEI. The CDR3 loop reads CASSTTGPDTQYF. DNA of the CDR3: TGTGCCAGCAGTACTACAGGACCAGATACGCAGTATTTT.

V and J are TRBV30 and TRBJ1-5; TRBD1 might be the D (5 bases). The length of the CDR3 is 15 residues. CDR1 is GTSNPN, CDR2 SVGIG, per germline (reference sequence). Trimming cost V 2 bases and J 0 bases, with 11 bases left between them. The CDR3 sequence: CAWSQGSSSNQPQHF. The CDR3 nucleotides read TGTGCCTGGAGTCAGGGATCCTCTAGCAATCAGCCCCAGCATTTT.

The V call is TRBV28, the J call TRBJ1-2; 7 nucleotides agree with TRBD1. CDR1 is MDHEN, CDR2 SYDVKM, per germline. This CDR3 comprises 14 residues. Germline trimming cut 4 bases from V and 4 bases from J; bases unmatched to any gene: 6. DNA for the CDR3: TGTGCCAGCAGTTCGGGGACAGATCCCTATGGCTACACCTTC. It translates to CASSSGTDPYGYTF.

V and J are TRBV5-4 and TRBJ1-2; D perhaps matches TRBD1 (6 bases). V was cut by 4 bases and J by 2 bases, with 21 bases left in between. The CDR3 extends over 17 amino acids. Germline assignment: CDR1 SGHNT and CDR2 YYREEE (reference sequence). CDR3 sequence: CASSLEGSRRGNYGYTF. In DNA, the CDR3 is TGTGCCAGCAGCCTGGAGGGGTCGCGAAGGGGGAACTATGGCTACACCTTC.

V usage is TRBV7-9 and J usage is TRBJ1-5; the D gene is possibly TRBD1 (5 bases). The CDR3 is 15 residues long. V lost 0 bases to trimming and J lost 5 bases, with 11 bases between them. CDR1 SEHNR and CDR2 FQNEAQ come from the germline V gene (reference sequence). CDR3 loop: CASSLAGTPDQPQHF. CDR3 bases: TGTGCCAGCAGCTTAGCAGGGACTCCCGATCAGCCCCAGCATTTT.

J is TRBJ1-1 and V is TRBV18; TRBD1 aligns across 8 bases. V gave up 3 bases and J gave up 3 bases; unmatched junction bases: 6. Germline CDR1 reads KGHSH; CDR2 reads LQKENI. The CDR3 has 15 amino acids. CDR3 sequence: CASSPGQGVDTEAFF. The CDR3 nucleotides read TGTGCCAGCTCACCCGGACAGGGCGTGGACACTGAAGCTTTCTTT.

The chain couples TRBV9 to TRBJ1-5; TRBD1 is a possible D gene (6 bases). Trimming took off 4 bases at V and 5 bases at J, with 10 bases between the two ends. This CDR3 has 13 residues. Germline CDR1 is SGDLS and CDR2 is YYNGEE. CDR3: CASSSEGDQPQHF. DNA of the CDR3: TGTGCCAGCAGCTCAGAGGGGGATCAGCCCCAGCATTTT. The full variable domain, with the rest looked up from reference TRBV9 and TRBJ1-5, is DSGVTQTPKHLITATGQRVTLRCSPRSGDLSVYWYQQSLDQGLQFLIQYYNGEERAKGNILERFSAQQFPDLHSELNLSSLELGDSALYFCASSSEGDQPQHFGDGTRLSIL.

The gene calls are TRBV5-5 and TRBJ2-7, with 7 bases fitting TRBD1. This CDR3 spans 13 amino acids. Germline CDR1 reads SGHKS; CDR2 reads YYEKEE (reference sequence). V trimming: 5 bases; J trimming: 6 bases; junction bases outside the gene matches: 8. CDR3 bases: TGTGCCAGCAGGTCCACAGGGGTAGTCGAGCAGTACTTC. The encoded protein is CASRSTGVVEQYF.

The table lists this clone with a count of one. J is TRBJ2-3 and V is TRBV10-3, with D possibly TRBD1 on 6 matching bases. The V end lost 5 bases, the J end lost 0 bases, and 9 bases lay between the germline ends. Germline CDR1 reads ENHRY; CDR2 reads SYGVKD. The CDR3 has 14 residues. DNA of the CDR3: TGTGCCATCAGTCGACAGGCAAGCACAGATACGCAGTATTTT. It translates to CAISRQASTDTQYF.

The J gene is TRBJ1-1, the V gene TRBV6-5; tentatively, D is TRBD1 (5 bases). Germline V gene data show CDR1 as MNHEY and CDR2 as SVGAGI. The CDR3 length is 13 residues. The V end was cut by 5 bases, the J end by 2 bases, with 9 bases between. CDR3 nucleotide sequence: TGTGCCAGCAGTAGACAGAGCAACACTGAAGCTTTCTTT. Protein sequence: CASSRQSNTEAFF.